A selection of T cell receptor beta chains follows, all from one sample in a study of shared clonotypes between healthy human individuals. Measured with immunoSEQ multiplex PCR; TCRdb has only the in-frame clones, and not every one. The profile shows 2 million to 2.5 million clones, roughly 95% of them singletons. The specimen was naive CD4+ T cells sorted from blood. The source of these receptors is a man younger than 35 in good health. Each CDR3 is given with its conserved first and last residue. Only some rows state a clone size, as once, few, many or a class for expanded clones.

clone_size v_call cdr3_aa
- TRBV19 CASSIGLAADTQYF
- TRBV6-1 CASSLTSNQPQHF
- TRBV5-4 CASSLGTGGYEQYF
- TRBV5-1 CASSTGQGGETQYF
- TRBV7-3 CASSPSPGGEAFF
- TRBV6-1 CASSEGIAYEQYF
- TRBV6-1 CASSGEGAWVSTDTQYF
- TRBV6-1 CASSNQETQYF
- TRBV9 CASSSRTGQTNTGELFF
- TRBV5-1 CASSFNLAGNTEAFF
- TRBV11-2 CASSLGGSSNQPQHF
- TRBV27 CASSFLRTDREGYEQYF
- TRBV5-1 CATPLGGRGTDTQYF
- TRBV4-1 CASSQASTASNQPQHF
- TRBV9 CASSFSSQDNSPLHF
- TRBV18 CASSPRTGGETQYF
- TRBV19 CASIRGVGSPLHF
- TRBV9 CASSVDPDPLEQYF
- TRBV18 CASSPNKANEQYF
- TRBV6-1 CASSEALRAEIYGYTF
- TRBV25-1 CASSAEGGTETQYF
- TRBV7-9 CASSSPGHTYEQYF
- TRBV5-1 CASSLVSGSSVGYTEAFF
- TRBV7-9 CASDNQAGTGGIYEQYF
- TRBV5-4 CASSPGTRALSAGELFF
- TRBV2 CAIAGGLQETQYF
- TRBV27 CASSASWTGDEKLFF
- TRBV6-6 CASSYRDRATDTQYF
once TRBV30 CAWSGAGWTDTQYF
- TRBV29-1 CSVAGQGQGGYTF
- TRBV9 CASSPREGTYNEQFF
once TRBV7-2 CASSLEARLYEQYF
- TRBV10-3 CAIRPAGGDQETQYF
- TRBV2 CASSEARGTYNEQFF
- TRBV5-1 CASSQGTSGRSVYNEQFF
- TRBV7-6 CASSPRTRGVNEQFF
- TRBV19 CASSISGQLSSYNEQFF
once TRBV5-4 CASSFFQFKGTGPTGELFF
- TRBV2 CASSGAGGAYGYTF
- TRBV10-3 CAIRAGLASQGFF
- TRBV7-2 CASRPGGSPETQYF
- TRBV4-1 CASSQEGSSPQHF
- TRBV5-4 CASSPRQDQETQYF
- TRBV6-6 CASSSPSGGNQPQHF
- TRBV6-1 CASSVLGGGDTQYF
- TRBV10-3 CAISDGGGETQYF
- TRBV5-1 CASSQSGDRDTQYF
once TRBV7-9 CASSGQGGGYTF
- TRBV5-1 CASRPPGVPGNEQFF
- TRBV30 CAWSAGTGNYGYTF
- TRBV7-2 CASSLEPIYNSPLHF
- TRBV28 CASRPPGQAPEQYF
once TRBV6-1 CASSAGTSGRYLPNEQFF
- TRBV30 CAWSERAYGYTF
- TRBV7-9 CASGHRELGYTF
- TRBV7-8 CASSPRGSSGNTIYF
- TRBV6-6 CASSHTGGEVNSPLHF
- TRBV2 CASRSQTSTDTQYF
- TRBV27 CASNARAGTGNGYTF